Shown below are 30 T cell receptor beta chains from a single sample sequenced in a study of regulatory T cells in long-lasting Graves disease. The time point: newly diagnosed GD, antithyroid drugs for less than 3 months. From PBMCs, RNA was extracted and then used to make the TCR library. Libraries of TCR beta came from iRepertoire HTBI primers plus Arm-PCR of CDR3 regions. TCRdb reprocessed the multiplex PCR reads via MiXCR and lists one record per CDR3 protein. Among fewer than 500,000 distinct CDR3 sequences listed, 15% to 20% were seen once. The data also belong to a second study, concerning T cells in Graves' hyperthyroidism and ophthalmopathy.

Sequences were derived from peripheral blood mononuclear cells (PBMCs), sampled at new diagnosis, from a patient treated with antithyroid drugs. All receptors come from a man aged 35 to 55 with Graves disease.

This clonotype showed up many times. The chain joins TRBV28 to TRBJ2-1; D is undetermined. With 5 bases removed from V and 0 bases from J, the gap between germline ends came to 5 bases. This CDR3 is built from 13 residues. Germline loops: CDR1 MDHEN, CDR2 SYDVKM. The CDR3 spells CASSRFSYNEQFF. CDR3 in DNA: TGTGCCAGCAGTAGGTTCTCCTACAATGAGCAGTTCTTC.

Details on this clonotype: The junction differs from germline at one of its ends, possibly a read error. The CDR3 nucleotides are TGCGCCAGCAGCTTGGCCTTAGGAGGGGGTAGAAGTCAGTCCTTC. This translates into CASSLALGGGRSQSF. The V gene is TRBV5-1, the J gene TRBJ2-1, with D perhaps TRBD1 or TRBD2 (6 bases each). The CDR3 has 15 residues. The germline gives CDR1 SGHRS, CDR2 YFSETQ.

This chain connects TRBV7-9 to TRBJ2-7; D unresolved. Germline V gives CDR1 SEHNR, CDR2 FQNEAQ (reference sequence). V shed 5 bases and J shed 7 bases, with 21 bases lying between them. The CDR3 is 15 amino acids. The CDR3 DNA follows: TGTGCCAGCAGCCCACTGCGGCCGCACTACAATGAGCAGTACTTC. Protein product: CASSPLRPHYNEQYF. Full variable domain (outside the CDR3, taken from reference TRBV7-9 and TRBJ2-7): DTGVSQNPRHKITKRGQNVTFRCDPISEHNRLYWYRQTLGQGPEFLTYFQNEAQLEKSRLLSDRFSAERPKGSFSTLEIQRTEQGDSAMYLCASSPLRPHYNEQYFGPGTRLTVT.

V is TRBV28 and J is TRBJ1-6; the D is unclear. This CDR3 spans 14 amino acids. Trimming shortened V by 2 bases and J by 8 bases, and 10 bases separated the two germline ends. From germline, CDR1 is MDHEN and CDR2 SYDVKM. The CDR3 nucleotides read TGTGCCAGCAGTTTAGGAGGTCTAGATTCACCCCTCCACTTT. Protein product: CASSLGGLDSPLHF.

In this sample, this clonotype turned up many times. This chain uses TRBV9 with TRBJ1-2; no clear D gene. With 0 bases removed from V and 8 bases from J, the gap between germline ends came to 8 bases. The CDR3 sequence is 12 residues long. Germline lookup yields CDR1 SGDLS and CDR2 YYNGEE. CDR3 nucleotide sequence: TGTGCCAGCAGCGTAGTGGGGTCCGGCTACACCTTC. Its translation: CASSVVGSGYTF. Full variable domain (remainder filled in from reference TRBV9 and TRBJ1-2): DSGVTQTPKHLITATGQRVTLRCSPRSGDLSVYWYQQSLDQGLQFLIQYYNGEERAKGNILERFSAQQFPDLHSELNLSSLELGDSALYFCASSVVGSGYTFGSGTRLTVV.

This clonotype turned up a few times. V gene TRBV19 combines with J gene TRBJ2-2; 8 bases map to TRBD2. CDR3 size: 16 residues. The germline CDR1 and CDR2 sequences are LNHDA and SQIVND (reference sequence). After removal of 6 bases from V and 2 bases from J, the junction contained 8 bases not matched to a gene. The CDR3 region has the DNA TGTGCCAGTAGGGGGGGGCGGACTAGCAACACCGGGGAGCTGTTTTTT. Amino acids: CASRGGRTSNTGELFF.

This clonotype was observed many times. The gene calls are TRBV2 and TRBJ2-1, with D perhaps TRBD1 (6 bases). Germline values: CDR1 SNHLY, CDR2 FYNNEI. Deletions cut 2 bases from V and 10 bases from J, with 15 bases between. The CDR3 sequence is 14 residues long. CDR3 region: CASSERSGDKEQFF. CDR3 bases: TGTGCCAGCAGTGAACGTTCAGGGGATAAGGAGCAGTTCTTC.

This clonotype was seen ten or more times. The chain recombines TRBV27 with TRBJ2-7, with 13 bases aligning to TRBD2. Germline CDR1 MNHEY, CDR2 SMNVEV (reference sequence). J was trimmed by 6 bases and V by 5 bases; bases with no gene match: 7. This CDR3 is built from 15 residues. CDR3 sequence reads: CASSIGTSGIFEQYF. DNA of the CDR3: TGTGCCAGCAGTATAGGGACTAGCGGGATTTTCGAGCAGTACTTC.

This clonotype was recorded at least ten times. This rearrangement joins TRBV12-3 or TRBV12-4 to TRBJ2-7; the D gene is possibly TRBD1 (5 bases). This CDR3 contains 14 residues. V was shortened by 5 bases and J by 4 bases, with 15 bases between the two germline ends. CDR3: CASSHSTETYEQYF. The CDR3 coding sequence is TGTGCCAGCAGTCACTCGACAGAAACTTACGAGCAGTACTTC.

This clonotype occurred many times. The chain joins TRBV11-2 to TRBJ2-1; 10 bases map to TRBD2. J was trimmed by 1 base and V by 3 bases; bases with no gene match: 9. This CDR3 is 18 amino acids long. Germline CDR1 and CDR2: SGHAT and FQNNGV. The CDR3 region is CASSFASSGGESYNEQFF. The DNA for the CDR3 is TGTGCCAGCAGCTTTGCTAGCAGCGGGGGGGAATCCTACAATGAGCAGTTCTTC.

In its sample, this clonotype was seen many times. The J gene is TRBJ2-7, the V gene TRBV27, with 8 bases that match TRBD2. The CDR3 runs 19 residues. Germline CDR1 MNHEY, CDR2 SMNVEV (reference sequence). V shed 5 bases, J shed 0 bases, and the junction held 18 bases outside the gene matches. In DNA form, the CDR3 reads TGTGCCAGCAGTCCCTGGGGTGGGGGCGGGAGGCTTAGCTCCTACGAGCAGTACTTC. It specifies CASSPWGGGGRLSSYEQYF.

The sample holds many counts of this clonotype. V gene TRBV28 combines with J gene TRBJ1-5; D is undetermined. Germline assignment: CDR1 MDHEN and CDR2 SYDVKM. Trimming cost V 5 bases and J 4 bases, with 3 bases left between them. The CDR3 is made up of 11 amino acids. Here the CDR3 reads CASSQNQPQHF. For the CDR3, the DNA is TGTGCCAGCAGTCAGAATCAGCCCCAGCATTTT.

This clonotype was seen at least ten times. This chain uses TRBV29-1 with TRBJ2-2, with 10 bases lining up with TRBD2. Trimming removed 4 bases from V and 2 bases from J; junction bases left unmatched: 7. The CDR3 extends over 16 amino acids. Germline assignment: CDR1 SQVTM and CDR2 ANQGSEA. In nucleotides, the CDR3 is TGCAGCGTTGGGGGTCTAGCGGGAGCCAACACCGGGGAGCTGTTTTTT. This translates into CSVGGLAGANTGELFF.

The rearrangement uses TRBV2 and TRBJ2-7, with D unclear. Germline-derived CDR1 and CDR2 are SNHLY and FYNNEI. The CDR3 is made up of 12 amino acids. Trimming pared 7 bases from V and 2 bases from J, leaving 9 bases between. CDR3 residues: CASKTEAYEQYV. The DNA for the CDR3 is TGTGCCAGCAAAACAGAGGCCTACGAGCAGTACGTC.

This clonotype was detected ten times or more. The rearrangement uses TRBV6-1 and TRBJ2-3, with D tentatively TRBD2 (5 bases). Germline assignment: CDR1 MNHNS and CDR2 SASEGT. V was clipped by 8 bases and J by 4 bases, with 16 bases between them. The CDR3 loop spans 14 amino acids. This chain's CDR3 is CASLGGLRSDTQYF. The DNA for the CDR3 is TGTGCCAGCTTAGGCGGGCTGAGGTCAGATACGCAGTATTTT.

This clonotype was found many times. V is TRBV29-1 and J is TRBJ1-1; D remains ambiguous. Germline CDR1 SQVTM, CDR2 ANQGSEA. Trimming took off 4 bases at V and 1 base at J, with 10 bases between the two ends. This CDR3 has 13 residues. DNA for the CDR3: TGCAGCGTTGTAGTCAGACCGAACACTGAAGCTTTCTTT. Translating gives CSVVVRPNTEAFF.

This clonotype was observed many times. The CDR3 bases are TGTGCCAGCAGCTCCTTCCCAGCCGGGACAGGATATGGCTACACCTTC. This encodes CASSSFPAGTGYGYTF. This rearrangement joins TRBV11-3 to TRBJ1-2; 8 bases are a match to TRBD1. J lost 5 bases, V lost 4 bases, and 12 bases had no gene match. Looked up from germline, CDR1 is SGHNT and CDR2 is YENEEA. The CDR3 runs 16 residues.

In its sample, this clonotype was seen a few times. The chain employs TRBV5-6 and TRBJ1-5, with D tentatively TRBD1 (5 bases). This CDR3 comprises 14 residues. Per germline, CDR1 SGHDT and CDR2 YYEEEE. V gave up 0 bases and J gave up 6 bases, with 10 bases separating them. CDR3 loop: CASSLGGFTQPQHF. The DNA of the CDR3 is TGTGCCAGCAGCTTGGGGGGGTTTACTCAGCCCCAGCATTTT.

This clonotype was detected ten times or more. V and J are TRBV5-1 and TRBJ2-3; D may be TRBD1 or TRBD2 (5 bases each). Germline assignment: CDR1 SGHRS and CDR2 YFSETQ. The CDR3 sequence is 16 residues long. V was shortened by 2 bases and J by 0 bases, with 13 bases between the two germline ends. Here the CDR3 DNA reads TGCGCCAGCAGCTTTTATGGGGGTGGAAGCACAGATACGCAGTATTTT. Translation gives CASSFYGGGSTDTQYF. Supplemented by reference TRBV5-1 and TRBJ2-3, the full variable domain reads KAGVTQTPRYLIKTRGQQVTLSCSPISGHRSVSWYQQTPGQGLQFLFEYFSETQRNKGNFPGRFSGRQFSNSRSEMNVSTLELGDSALYLCASSFYGGGSTDTQYFGPGTRLTVL.

This clonotype was recorded at least ten times. At one end the junction does not follow the germline gene, possibly because of a read error. The chain carries TRBV5-1 and TRBJ2-3, with 8 bases aligning to TRBD2. Germline V lookup: CDR1 SGHRS, CDR2 YFSETQ. This CDR3 comprises 15 residues. The CDR3 nucleotides are TGTGCCAGCAGTTTAGCGGGGAGAGGCACAGATACGCAGTATTTT. The encoded protein is CASSLAGRGTDTQYF.

This clonotype came up a few times. The rearrangement uses TRBV7-8 and TRBJ2-5; D unclear. The CDR3 extends over 12 amino acids. V was clipped by 5 bases and J by 5 bases, with 9 bases between them. CDR1 and CDR2 from the germline V gene are SGHVS and FQNEAQ. CDR3 bases: TGTGCCAGCAGCCCCACCCGGGAGACCCAGTACTTC. Its protein product is CASSPTRETQYF.

This clonotype has a count of ten or more. The V gene is TRBV5-1, the J gene TRBJ2-5, with 7 bases identical to TRBD1. V lost 5 bases to trimming and J lost 2 bases; unmatched junction nucleotides: 6. From germline, CDR1 is SGHRS and CDR2 YFSETQ. The CDR3 spans 14 residues. Here the CDR3 reads CASRRETGQETQYF. CDR3 coding DNA: TGCGCCAGCAGGAGGGAGACAGGGCAAGAGACCCAGTACTTC.

This clonotype was picked up a small number of times. One end of the junction fails to match germline, which may point to a read error. The rearrangement uses TRBV2 and TRBJ2-7, with 10 bases fitting TRBD1. Per germline, CDR1 SNHLY and CDR2 FYNNEI. The length of the CDR3 is 15 residues. CDR3 in amino acids: CAGRVQGQGSGEQYF. The DNA for the CDR3 is TGTGCCGGCAGAGTACAGGGACAGGGGAGCGGCGAGCAGTACTTC.

At least ten counts were recorded for this clonotype. V usage is TRBV10-3 and J usage is TRBJ2-5; D gene ambiguous. The ends were cut back, 2 bases at V and 5 bases at J, with 15 bases in the middle. Germline V gene sequence: CDR1 ENHRY, CDR2 SYGVKD. The CDR3 consists of 15 residues. CDR3 loop: CAISEVKRAIETQYF. CDR3 sequence (DNA): TGTGCCATCAGTGAGGTGAAAAGGGCGATCGAGACCCAGTACTTC.

This clonotype was detected ten times or more. J is TRBJ2-7 and V is TRBV28, with D possibly being TRBD2 (6 bases). In germline, CDR1 is MDHEN, CDR2 SYDVKM. This CDR3 comprises 12 residues. The CDR3: CVTAEGTYEQYF. The CDR3 region has the DNA TGTGTCACCGCGGAGGGGACCTACGAGCAGTACTTC.

This chain connects TRBV30 to TRBJ1-1; D unclear. Between the trimmed V and J ends, which lost 0 bases and 4 bases, there was a span of 9 bases. Per germline, CDR1 GTSNPN and CDR2 SVGIG (reference sequence). The CDR3 extends over 13 amino acids. CDR3: CAWSVTAGTEAFF. DNA for the CDR3: TGTGCCTGGAGTGTAACGGCGGGCACTGAAGCTTTCTTT.

This clonotype was found a few times. J is TRBJ2-2 and V is TRBV4-2, with D tentatively TRBD1 (5 bases). V gave up 1 base and J gave up 0 bases, with 9 bases separating them. The CDR3 covers 16 residues. The germline CDR1 and CDR2 sequences are LGHNA and YNFKEQ. The CDR3 region is CASSQGQHANTGELFF. The CDR3, as DNA: TGTGCCAGCAGCCAAGGACAGCACGCGAACACCGGGGAGCTGTTTTTT.

This clonotype was detected ten times or more. The CDR3 nucleotides are TGTGCCAGCCTTTTTCTAGCGGGGGCCACAGATACGCAGTATTTT. Its protein is CASLFLAGATDTQYF. The chain recombines TRBV2 with TRBJ2-3; TRBD2 matches at 10 bases. CDR3 length: 15 amino acids. Looked up from germline, CDR1 is SNHLY and CDR2 is FYNNEI. The ends lost 8 bases at V and 2 bases at J; junction bases unmatched: 7.

Many counts were recorded for this clonotype. The chain combines TRBV6-1 with TRBJ1-4, with 8 bases identical to TRBD1. J lost 5 bases, V lost 8 bases, and 4 bases had no gene match. The CDR3 is made up of 13 amino acids. Per germline, CDR1 MNHNS and CDR2 SASEGT. The CDR3 loop is CASLGQVNEKLFF. CDR3 DNA sequence: TGTGCCAGCTTGGGACAGGTCAATGAAAAACTGTTTTTT.

This clonotype was observed at least ten times. The rearrangement joins TRBV5-1 to TRBJ2-1; the D is unclear. CDR1 SGHRS and CDR2 YFSETQ come from the germline V gene. V lost 7 bases and J lost 0, with 14 bases in between. The length of the CDR3 is 15 residues. CDR3 region: CASGLGPSSYNEQFF. Written as DNA, the CDR3 is TGCGCCAGCGGCCTCGGGCCTAGCTCCTACAATGAGCAGTTCTTC.